What follows is one T cell receptor beta chain and its context. The record originates from a study of regulatory T cells in long-lasting Graves disease. Germline V gene lookup returns CDR1 LGHNT and CDR2 FRNRAP. Deletions cut 2 bases from V and 3 bases from J, with 10 bases between. The CDR3 is 14 residues long. Time point noted: newly diagnosed GD, antithyroid drugs for less than 3 months. Following extraction of RNA from PBMCs, that RNA was used to make the TCR library. According to the study, TCR beta libraries were built with iRepertoire HTBI primers and CDR3-region Arm-PCR. Each CDR3 protein gets one entry after TCRdb re-called the multiplex PCR reads with MiXCR. The repertoire holds approximately 440,000 distinct CDR3 sequences, 15% to 20% seen once, with more than 9% in the top ten. These records were also assigned to another study, of T cells in Graves' hyperthyroidism and ophthalmopathy.

The sequenced sample was peripheral blood mononuclear cells (PBMCs), obtained at new diagnosis, from a patient treated with antithyroid drugs. The TCR comes from a man in his forties with Graves disease. The J gene is TRBJ1-2, the V gene TRBV12-5; D is perhaps TRBD1 (6 bases). The CDR3 here is CASGLYRDDYGYTF. In DNA form, the CDR3 reads TGTGCTAGTGGTTTGTACAGGGACGACTATGGCTACACCTTC.